The source of this T cell receptor (beta chain) is a study of PD-L1 blockade in urothelial cancer. The CDR3 totals 12 residues. Losses at the gene ends were 8 bases for V and 1 base for J; bases not matched to a gene: 0. Germline-derived CDR1 and CDR2 are SNHLY and FYNNEI. The data were produced by immunoSEQ multiplex PCR, yet TCRdb's version contains in-frame clones alone and is incomplete. Of some 84,000 clones detected, around 90% appear once; the ten largest clones hold around 5%. The TCR comes from a woman in her sixties or seventies with urothelial cancer. This material consisted of PBMCs, taken around atezolizumab (anti-PD-L1) treatment. J is TRBJ2-3 and V is TRBV2, with TRBD2 matching 7 bases. The DNA for the CDR3 is TGTGCCAGCGGGGGGGGCACAGATACGCAGTATTTT. Protein product: CASGGGTDTQYF.